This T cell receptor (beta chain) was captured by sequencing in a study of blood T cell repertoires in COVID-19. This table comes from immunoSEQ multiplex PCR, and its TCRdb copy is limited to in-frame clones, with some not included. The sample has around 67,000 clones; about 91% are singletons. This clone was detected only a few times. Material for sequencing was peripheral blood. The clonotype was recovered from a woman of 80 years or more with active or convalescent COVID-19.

CDR3 sequence (DNA): TGTGCCAGCAGCTCGTCAGGAAATCGTAACTATGGCTACACCTTC. This gives the protein CASSSSGNRNYGYTF. The chain is built from TRBV5-4 and TRBJ1-2; no firm D call. This CDR3 is 15 amino acids long. Trimming stripped 3 bases from V and 1 base from J, with 13 bases between. Germline CDR1 and CDR2: SGHNT and YYREEE (reference sequence).